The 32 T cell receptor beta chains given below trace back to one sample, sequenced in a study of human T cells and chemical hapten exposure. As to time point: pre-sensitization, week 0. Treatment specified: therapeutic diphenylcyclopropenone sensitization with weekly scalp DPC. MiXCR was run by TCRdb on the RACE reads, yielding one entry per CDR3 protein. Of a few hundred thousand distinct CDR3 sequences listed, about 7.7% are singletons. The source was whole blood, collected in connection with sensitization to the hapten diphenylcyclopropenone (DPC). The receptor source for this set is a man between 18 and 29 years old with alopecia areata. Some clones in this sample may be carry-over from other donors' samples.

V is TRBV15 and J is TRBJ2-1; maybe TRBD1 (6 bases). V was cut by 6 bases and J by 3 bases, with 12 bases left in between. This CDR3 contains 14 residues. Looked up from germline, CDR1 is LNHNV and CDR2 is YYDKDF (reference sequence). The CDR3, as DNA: TGTGCCACCAGGTCAGGGGCGGACTACAATGAGCAGTTCTTC. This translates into CATRSGADYNEQFF.

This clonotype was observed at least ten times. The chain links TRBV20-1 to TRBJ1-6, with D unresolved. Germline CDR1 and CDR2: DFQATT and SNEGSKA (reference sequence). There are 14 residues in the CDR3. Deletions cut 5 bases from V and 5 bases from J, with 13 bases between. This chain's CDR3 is CSAAPRDNNSPLHF. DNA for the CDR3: TGCAGTGCTGCGCCGAGAGACAATAATTCACCCCTCCACTTT.

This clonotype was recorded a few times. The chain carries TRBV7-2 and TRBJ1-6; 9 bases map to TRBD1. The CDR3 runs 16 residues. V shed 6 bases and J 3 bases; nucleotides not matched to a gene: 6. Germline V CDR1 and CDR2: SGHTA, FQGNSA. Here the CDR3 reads CASRWTGADYNSPLHF. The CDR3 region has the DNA TGTGCCAGCAGGTGGACAGGGGCCGACTATAATTCACCCCTCCACTTT.

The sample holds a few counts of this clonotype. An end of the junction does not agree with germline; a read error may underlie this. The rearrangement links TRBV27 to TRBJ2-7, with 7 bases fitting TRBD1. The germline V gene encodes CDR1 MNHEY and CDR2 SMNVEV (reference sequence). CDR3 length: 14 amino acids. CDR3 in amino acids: CVSSPSGTARHQYF. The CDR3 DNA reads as TGTGTCAGCAGTCCTTCCGGGACAGCCCGTCACCAGTACTTC.

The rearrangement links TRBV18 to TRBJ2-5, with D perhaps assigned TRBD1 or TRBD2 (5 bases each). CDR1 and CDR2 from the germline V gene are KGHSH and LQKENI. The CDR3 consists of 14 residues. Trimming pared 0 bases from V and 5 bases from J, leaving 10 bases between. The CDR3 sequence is CASSPPGEVETQYF. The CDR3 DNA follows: TGTGCCAGCTCACCACCGGGGGAAGTGGAGACCCAGTACTTC.

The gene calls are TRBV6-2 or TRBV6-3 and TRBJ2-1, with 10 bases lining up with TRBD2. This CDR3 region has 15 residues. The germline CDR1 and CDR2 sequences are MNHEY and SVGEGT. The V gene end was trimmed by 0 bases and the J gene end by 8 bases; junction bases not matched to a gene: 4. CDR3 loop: CASSYSSGGFDEQFF. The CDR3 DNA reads TGTGCCAGCAGTTACTCTAGCGGGGGGTTCGATGAGCAGTTCTTC.

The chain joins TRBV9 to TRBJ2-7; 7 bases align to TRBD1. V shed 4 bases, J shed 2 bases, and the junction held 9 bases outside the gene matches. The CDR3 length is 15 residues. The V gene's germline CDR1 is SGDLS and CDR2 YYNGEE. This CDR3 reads CASSPGQDPTYEQYV. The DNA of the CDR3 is TGTGCCAGCAGCCCCGGACAGGATCCTACCTACGAGCAGTACGTC.

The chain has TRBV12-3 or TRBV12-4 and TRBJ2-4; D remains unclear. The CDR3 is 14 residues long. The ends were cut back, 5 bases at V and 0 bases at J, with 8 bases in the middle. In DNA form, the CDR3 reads TGTGCCAGCAGTCCGGCCGTAGCCAAAAACATTCAGTACTTC. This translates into CASSPAVAKNIQYF.

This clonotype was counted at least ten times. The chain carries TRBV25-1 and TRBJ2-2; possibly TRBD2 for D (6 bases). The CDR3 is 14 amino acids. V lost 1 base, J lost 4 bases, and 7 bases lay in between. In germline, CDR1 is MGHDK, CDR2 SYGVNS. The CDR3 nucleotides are TGTGCCAGCAGTGAATTCGGGGGCACCGGGGAGCTGTTTTTT. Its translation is CASSEFGGTGELFF.

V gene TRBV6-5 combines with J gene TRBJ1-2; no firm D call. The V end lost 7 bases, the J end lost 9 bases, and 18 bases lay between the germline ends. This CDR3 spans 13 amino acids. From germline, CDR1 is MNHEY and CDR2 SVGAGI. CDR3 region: CASKDGVQQSYTF. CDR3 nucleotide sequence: TGTGCCAGCAAGGACGGGGTCCAGCAGAGCTACACCTTC.

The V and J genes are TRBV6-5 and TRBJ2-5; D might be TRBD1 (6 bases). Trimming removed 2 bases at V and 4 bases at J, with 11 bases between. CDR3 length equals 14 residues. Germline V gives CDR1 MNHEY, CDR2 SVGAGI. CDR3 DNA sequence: TGTGCCAGCAGTTACCTGCAGGGGTTAGAGACCCAGTACTTC. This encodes CASSYLQGLETQYF.

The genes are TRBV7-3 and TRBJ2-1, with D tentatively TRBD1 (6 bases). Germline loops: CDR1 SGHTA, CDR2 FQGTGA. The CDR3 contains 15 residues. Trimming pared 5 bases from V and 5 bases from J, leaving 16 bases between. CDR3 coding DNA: TGTGCCAGCAGCCTTACTAGGACAGCTGACAATGAGCAGTTCTTC. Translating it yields CASSLTRTADNEQFF.

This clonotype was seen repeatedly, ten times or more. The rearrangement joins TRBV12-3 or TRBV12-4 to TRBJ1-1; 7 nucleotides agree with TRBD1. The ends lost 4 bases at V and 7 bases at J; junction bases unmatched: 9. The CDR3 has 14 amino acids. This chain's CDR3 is CASSSDRERVEAFF. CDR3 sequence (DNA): TGTGCCAGCAGTTCCGACAGGGAACGGGTTGAAGCTTTCTTT.

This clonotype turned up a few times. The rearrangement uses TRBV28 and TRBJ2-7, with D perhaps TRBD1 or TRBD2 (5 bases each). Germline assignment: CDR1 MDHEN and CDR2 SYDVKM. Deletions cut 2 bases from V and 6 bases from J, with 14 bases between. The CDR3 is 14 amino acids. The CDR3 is CASSLATQGREQYF. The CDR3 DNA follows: TGTGCCAGCAGTTTAGCCACCCAGGGACGCGAGCAGTACTTC.

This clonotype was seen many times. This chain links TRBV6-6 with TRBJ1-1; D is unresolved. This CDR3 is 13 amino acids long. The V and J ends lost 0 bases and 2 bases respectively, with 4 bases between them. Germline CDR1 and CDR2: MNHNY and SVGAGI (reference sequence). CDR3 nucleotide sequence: TGTGCCAGCAGTTACTCGGACAACACTGAAGCTTTCTTT. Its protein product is CASSYSDNTEAFF.

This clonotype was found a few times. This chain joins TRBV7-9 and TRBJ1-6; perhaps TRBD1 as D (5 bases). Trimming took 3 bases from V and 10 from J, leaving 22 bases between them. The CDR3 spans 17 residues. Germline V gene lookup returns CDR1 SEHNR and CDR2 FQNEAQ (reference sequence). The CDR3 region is CASSFTVTEQDISPLHF. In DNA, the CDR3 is TGTGCCAGCAGCTTTACGGTGACAGAACAGGATATCTCACCCCTCCACTTT.

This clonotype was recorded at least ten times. DNA of the CDR3: TGTGCCAGCAGCTTACGGGCGGACAATTCACCCCTCCACTTT. This encodes CASSLRADNSPLHF. This rearrangement joins TRBV7-6 to TRBJ1-6; D is undetermined. The V gene's germline CDR1 is SGHVS and CDR2 FNYEAQ. V was pared by 2 bases and J by 7 bases, with 9 bases between. The CDR3 has 14 amino acids.

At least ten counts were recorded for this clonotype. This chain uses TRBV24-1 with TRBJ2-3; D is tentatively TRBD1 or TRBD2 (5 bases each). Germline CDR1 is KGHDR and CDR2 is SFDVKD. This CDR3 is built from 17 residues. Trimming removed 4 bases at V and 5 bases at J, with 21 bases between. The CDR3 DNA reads TGTGCCACCAGTGACCAGTACCGGGACGGATGGGGAGATACGCAGTATTTT. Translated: CATSDQYRDGWGDTQYF.

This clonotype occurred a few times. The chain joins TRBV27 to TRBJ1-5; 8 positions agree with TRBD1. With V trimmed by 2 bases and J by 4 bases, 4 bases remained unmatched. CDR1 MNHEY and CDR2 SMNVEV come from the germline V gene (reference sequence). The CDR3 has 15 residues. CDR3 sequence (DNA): TGTGCCAGCAGTTTAACAGGGGGAACGAATCAGCCCCAGCATTTT. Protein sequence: CASSLTGGTNQPQHF.

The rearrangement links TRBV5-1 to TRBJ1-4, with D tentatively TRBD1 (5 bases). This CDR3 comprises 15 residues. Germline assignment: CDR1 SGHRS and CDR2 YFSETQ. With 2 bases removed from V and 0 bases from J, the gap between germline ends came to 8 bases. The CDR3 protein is CASSFQGATNEKLFF. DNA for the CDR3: TGCGCCAGCAGCTTCCAGGGAGCAACTAATGAAAAACTGTTTTTT. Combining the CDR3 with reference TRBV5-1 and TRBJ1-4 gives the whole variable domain KAGVTQTPRYLIKTRGQQVTLSCSPISGHRSVSWYQQTPGQGLQFLFEYFSETQRNKGNFPGRFSGRQFSNSRSEMNVSTLELGDSALYLCASSFQGATNEKLFFGSGTQLSVL.

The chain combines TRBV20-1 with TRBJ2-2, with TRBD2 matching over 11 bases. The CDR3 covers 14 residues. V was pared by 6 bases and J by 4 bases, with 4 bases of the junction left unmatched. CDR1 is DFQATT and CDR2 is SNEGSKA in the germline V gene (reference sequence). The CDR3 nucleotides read TGCAGTGCATGGACTAGCGGGTCCACCGGGGAGCTGTTTTTT. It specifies CSAWTSGSTGELFF.

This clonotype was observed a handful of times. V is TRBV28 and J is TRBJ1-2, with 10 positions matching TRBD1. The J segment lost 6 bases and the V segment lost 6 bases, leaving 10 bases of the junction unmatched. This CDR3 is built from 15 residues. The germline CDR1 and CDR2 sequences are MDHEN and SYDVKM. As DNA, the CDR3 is TGTGCCAGCAGATTGGGGGACAGGGGAGGTGATGGCTACACCTTC. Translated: CASRLGDRGGDGYTF.

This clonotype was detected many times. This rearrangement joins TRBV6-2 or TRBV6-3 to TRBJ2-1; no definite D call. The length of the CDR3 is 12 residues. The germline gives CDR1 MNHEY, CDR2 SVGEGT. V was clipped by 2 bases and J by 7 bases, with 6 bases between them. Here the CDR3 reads CASSYTGNEQFF. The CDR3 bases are TGTGCCAGCAGTTACACTGGGAATGAGCAGTTCTTC.

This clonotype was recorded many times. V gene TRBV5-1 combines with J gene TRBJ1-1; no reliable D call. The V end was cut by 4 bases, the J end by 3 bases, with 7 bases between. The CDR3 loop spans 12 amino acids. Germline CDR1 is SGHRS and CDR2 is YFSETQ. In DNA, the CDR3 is TGCGCCAGCAGCCACCTTGACACTGAAGCTTTCTTT. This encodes CASSHLDTEAFF.

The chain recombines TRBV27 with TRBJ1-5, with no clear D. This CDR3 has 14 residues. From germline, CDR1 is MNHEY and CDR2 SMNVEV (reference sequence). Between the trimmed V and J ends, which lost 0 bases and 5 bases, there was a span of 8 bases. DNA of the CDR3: TGTGCCAGCAGTTTATCTCCTCAGTATCAGCCCCAGCATTTT. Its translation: CASSLSPQYQPQHF.

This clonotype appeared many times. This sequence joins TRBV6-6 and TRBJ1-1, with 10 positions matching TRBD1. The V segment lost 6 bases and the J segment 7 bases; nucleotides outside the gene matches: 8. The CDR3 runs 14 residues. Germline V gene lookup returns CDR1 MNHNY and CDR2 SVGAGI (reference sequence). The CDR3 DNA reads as TGTGCCAGCAGCTTCGACAGGGGGCCCCTTGAAGCTTTCTTT. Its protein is CASSFDRGPLEAFF.

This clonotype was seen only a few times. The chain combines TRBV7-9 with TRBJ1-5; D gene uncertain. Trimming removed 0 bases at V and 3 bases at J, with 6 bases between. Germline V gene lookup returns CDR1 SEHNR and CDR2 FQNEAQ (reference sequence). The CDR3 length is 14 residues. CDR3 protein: CASSLASVNQPQHF. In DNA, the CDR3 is TGTGCCAGCAGCTTAGCGTCAGTCAATCAGCCCCAGCATTTT. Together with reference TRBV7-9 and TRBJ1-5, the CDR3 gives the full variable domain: DTGVSQNPRHKITKRGQNVTFRCDPISEHNRLYWYRQTLGQGPEFLTYFQNEAQLEKSRLLSDRFSAERPKGSFSTLEIQRTEQGDSAMYLCASSLASVNQPQHFGDGTRLSIL.

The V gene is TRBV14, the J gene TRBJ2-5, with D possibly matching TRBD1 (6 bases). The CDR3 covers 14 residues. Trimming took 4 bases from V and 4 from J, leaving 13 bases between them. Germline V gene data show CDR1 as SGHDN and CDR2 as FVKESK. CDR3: CASSRQAERETQYF. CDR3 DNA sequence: TGTGCCAGCAGCCGACAGGCCGAAAGAGAGACCCAGTACTTC.

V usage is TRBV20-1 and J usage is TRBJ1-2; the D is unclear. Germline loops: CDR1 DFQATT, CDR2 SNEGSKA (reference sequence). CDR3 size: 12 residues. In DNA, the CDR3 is TGCGGTACCTGGACGGAGGGCTATGGCTACACCTTC. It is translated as CGTWTEGYGYTF.

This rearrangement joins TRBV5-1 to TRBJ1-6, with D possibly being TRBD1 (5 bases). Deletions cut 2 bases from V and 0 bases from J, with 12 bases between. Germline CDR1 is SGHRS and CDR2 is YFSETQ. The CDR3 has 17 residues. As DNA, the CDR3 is TGCGCCAGCAGCTTCAGGGAGTCGGGCTCCTATAATTCACCCCTCCACTTT. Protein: CASSFRESGSYNSPLHF.

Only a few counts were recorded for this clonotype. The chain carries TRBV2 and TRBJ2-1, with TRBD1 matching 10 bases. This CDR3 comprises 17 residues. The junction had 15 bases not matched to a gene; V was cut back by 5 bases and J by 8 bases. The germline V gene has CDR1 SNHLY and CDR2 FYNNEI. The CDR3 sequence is CASSRTRQGAPFYEQFF. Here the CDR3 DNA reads TGTGCCAGCAGTAGGACAAGACAGGGGGCGCCGTTCTATGAGCAGTTCTTC.

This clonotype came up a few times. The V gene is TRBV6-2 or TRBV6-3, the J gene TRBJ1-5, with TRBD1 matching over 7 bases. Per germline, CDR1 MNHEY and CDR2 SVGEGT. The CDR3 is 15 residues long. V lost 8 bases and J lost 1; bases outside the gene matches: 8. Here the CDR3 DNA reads TGTGCCAGCGAAAAAACAGGGGTCAGCAATCAGCCCCAGCATTTT. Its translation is CASEKTGVSNQPQHF.